This T cell receptor beta chain is drawn from a study of cytomegalovirus exposure and HLA in healthy donors. Donors sampled were nominally healthy, though unrecorded immune exposures were likely. Study results and limitations: It has been reported that TCR beta sequences accurately predicted the HLA-A and HLA-B alleles of most subjects.

This CDR3 has 16 residues. Trimming took 7 bases from V and 7 from J; bases not matched to a gene: 14. Germline CDR1 is MDHEN and CDR2 is SYDVKM. Concerning this clone: Its specificity is unknown.

13 Jbeta primers and 60 Vbeta primers were used for the PCR. Sequencing was performed with immunoSEQ multiplex PCR; in TCRdb, only in-frame clones are kept and a portion is missing. Here the sample spans around 81,000 clones, 60% to 70% being singletons. The chain joins TRBV28 to TRBJ1-2; 11 bases are shared with TRBD1. The TCR sequence derives from a young man in good health and CMV-seropositive. Sequencing was performed on PBMCs. CDR3 residues: CASIPGLGQGACGYTF. The CDR3 nucleotides are TGTGCCAGCATCCCCGGGCTAGGACAGGGGGCGTGTGGCTACACCTTC.